This is a list of T cell receptor beta chains from one sample in a study of blood T cell repertoires in COVID-19. Method: immunoSEQ multiplex PCR; TCRdb's copy keeps in-frame clones and lacks some. This table holds about 280,000 clones, roughly 85% found once. The sample taken for sequencing was peripheral blood. The receptors were sampled from a human donor in a cohort sampled during active COVID-19. CDR3s include the opening cysteine and the closing phenylalanine or tryptophan. D genes are given only for firm matches. A row's size may be missing; if present it is once, few, many or a size class.

V	size	D	J	DNA	CDR3
TRBV11-3	once	NA	TRBJ2-3	TGTGCCAGCAGCTCCAGGGAGGCGGATACGCAGTATTTT	CASSSREADTQYF
TRBV19	NA	TRBD1	TRBJ1-2	TGTGCCAGTAGTCCCCAGGGGGCTTATGGCTATGGCTACACCTTC	CASSPQGAYGYGYTF
TRBV2	once	NA	TRBJ2-1	TGTGCCAGCACTGGGGTCCAGGGTACTCTGAATGAGCAGTTCTTC	CASTGVQGTLNEQFF
TRBV2	NA	NA	TRBJ1-3	TGTGCCAGCAGTGCAGACAACTCTGGAAACACCATATATTTT	CASSADNSGNTIYF
TRBV7-2	NA	NA	TRBJ1-4	TGTGCCAGCAGCTTAGGCGCAACTAATGAAAAACTGTTTTTT	CASSLGATNEKLFF
TRBV6-5	NA	NA	TRBJ2-1	TGTGCCAGCAGTTTGGAGGGAGTTCGTTACAATGAGCAGTTCTTC	CASSLEGVRYNEQFF
TRBV10-1	NA	TRBD2	TRBJ2-1	TGCGCCAGCAGTGAGTATTGGACTAGCGGTAACAATGAGCAGTTCTTC	CASSEYWTSGNNEQFF
TRBV18	NA	TRBD1	TRBJ1-3	TGTGCCAGCTCGGGACAGCAGGACTCCTCTGGAAACACCATATATTTT	CASSGQQDSSGNTIYF
TRBV19	once	NA	TRBJ2-3	TGTGCCAGTAGTACGGCTAGGGGTAACACAGATACGCAGTATTTT	CASSTARGNTDTQYF
TRBV7-9	NA	NA	TRBJ1-4	TGTGCCAGCAGCTTAAGCATTATGAATGAAAAACTGTTTTTT	CASSLSIMNEKLFF
TRBV4-1	few	TRBD2	TRBJ2-7	TGCGCCAGCAGCCAAGATTGGCGGGGTACGGGAGGGTCCTACGAGCAGTACTTC	CASSQDWRGTGGSYEQYF